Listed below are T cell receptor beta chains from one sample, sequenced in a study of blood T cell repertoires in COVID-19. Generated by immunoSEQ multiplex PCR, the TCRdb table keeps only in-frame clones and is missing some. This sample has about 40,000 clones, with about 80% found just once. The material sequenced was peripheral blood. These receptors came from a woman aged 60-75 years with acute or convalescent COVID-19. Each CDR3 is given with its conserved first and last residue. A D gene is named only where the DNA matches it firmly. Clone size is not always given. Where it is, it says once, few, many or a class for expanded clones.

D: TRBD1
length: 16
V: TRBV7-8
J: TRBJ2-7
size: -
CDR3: CASSYVLDRGGYEQYF
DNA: TGTGCCAGCAGCTACGTACTGGACAGGGGCGGCTACGAGCAGTACTTC

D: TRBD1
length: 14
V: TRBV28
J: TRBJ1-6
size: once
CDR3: CASRLAGGLSPLHF
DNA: TGTGCCAGCAGGTTAGCAGGGGGCCTTTCACCCCTCCACTTT

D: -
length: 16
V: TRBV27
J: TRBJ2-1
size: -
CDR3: CASSPLQGRGGNEQFF
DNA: TGTGCCAGCAGTCCCCTTCAAGGGAGGGGGGGAAATGAGCAGTTCTTC

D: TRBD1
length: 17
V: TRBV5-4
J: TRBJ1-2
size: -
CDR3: CASSPELGQGKSYGYTF
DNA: TGTGCCAGCAGCCCCGAATTAGGACAGGGTAAATCCTATGGCTACACCTTC

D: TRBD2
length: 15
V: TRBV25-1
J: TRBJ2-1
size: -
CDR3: CASSEYRGDYNEQFF
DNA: TGTGCCAGCAGTGAATATCGGGGGGATTACAATGAGCAGTTCTTC

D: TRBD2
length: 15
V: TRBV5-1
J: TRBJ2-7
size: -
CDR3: CASSPWSGGVGEQYF
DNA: TGCGCCAGCAGCCCCTGGTCCGGGGGGGTGGGCGAGCAGTACTTC

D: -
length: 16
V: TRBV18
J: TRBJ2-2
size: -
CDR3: CASSPYQTGNTGELFF
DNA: TGTGCCAGCTCACCATATCAGACGGGGAACACCGGGGAGCTGTTTTTT

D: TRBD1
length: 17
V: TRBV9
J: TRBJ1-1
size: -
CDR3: CASSVEGTGAWNTEAFF
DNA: TGTGCCAGCAGCGTAGAGGGGACAGGGGCTTGGAACACTGAAGCTTTCTTT

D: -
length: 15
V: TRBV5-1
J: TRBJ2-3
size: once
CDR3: CASSSNRAPSDTQYF
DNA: TGCGCCAGCAGCTCCAACAGGGCACCATCAGATACGCAGTATTTT

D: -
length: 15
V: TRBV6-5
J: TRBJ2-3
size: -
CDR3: CASSYLGVGTDTQYF
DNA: TGTGCCAGCAGTTATTTGGGAGTTGGGACAGATACGCAGTATTTT

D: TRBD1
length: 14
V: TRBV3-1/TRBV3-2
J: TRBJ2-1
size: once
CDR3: CASSQRQGPNEQFF
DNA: TGTGCCAGCAGCCAAAGACAGGGACCCAATGAGCAGTTCTTC

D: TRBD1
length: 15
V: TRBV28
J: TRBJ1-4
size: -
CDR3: CASSARDRRYEKLFF
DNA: TGTGCCAGCAGTGCCCGGGACAGAAGATACGAAAAACTGTTTTTT

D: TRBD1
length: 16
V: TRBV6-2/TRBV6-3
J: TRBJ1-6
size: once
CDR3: CASSYRRTGLGSPLHF
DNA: TGTGCCAGCAGTTACAGACGGACAGGGTTGGGTTCACCCCTCCACTTT

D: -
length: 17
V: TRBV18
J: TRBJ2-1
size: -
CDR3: CASSSLAAPSSYNEQFF
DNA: TGTGCCAGCTCCTCTTTAGCGGCGCCAAGCTCCTACAATGAGCAGTTCTTC

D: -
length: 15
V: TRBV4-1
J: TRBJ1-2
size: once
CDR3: CASSQSAGGVYGYTF
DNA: TGCGCCAGCAGCCAGAGCGCCGGGGGAGTCTATGGCTACACCTTC

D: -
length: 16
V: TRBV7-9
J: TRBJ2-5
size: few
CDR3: CASSEGPRTEKETQYF
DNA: TGTGCCAGCAGCGAAGGGCCTAGGACAGAGAAAGAGACCCAGTACTTC

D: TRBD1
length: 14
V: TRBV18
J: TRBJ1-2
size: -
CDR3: CASSPRDRGTGYTF
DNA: TGTGCCAGCTCACCACGGGACAGGGGAACTGGCTACACCTTC

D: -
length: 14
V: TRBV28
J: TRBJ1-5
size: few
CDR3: CASSKRVLNQPQHF
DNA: TGTGCCAGCAGTAAAAGAGTCCTCAATCAGCCCCAGCATTTT

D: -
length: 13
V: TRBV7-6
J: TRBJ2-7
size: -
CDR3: CASSEGWGYEQYF
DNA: TGTGCCAGCAGCGAGGGTTGGGGCTACGAGCAGTACTTC

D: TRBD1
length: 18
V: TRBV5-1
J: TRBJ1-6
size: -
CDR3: CASSSYSVDRGGNSPLHF
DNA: TGCGCCAGCAGCTCATATTCTGTCGACAGGGGCGGTAATTCACCCCTCCACTTT

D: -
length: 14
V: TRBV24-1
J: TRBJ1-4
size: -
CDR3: CATSAPGEGEKLFF
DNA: TGTGCCACCAGTGCCCCAGGAGAGGGTGAAAAACTGTTTTTT

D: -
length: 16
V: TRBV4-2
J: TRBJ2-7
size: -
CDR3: CASSQDSRQGGHEQYF
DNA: TGTGCCAGCAGCCAAGATTCCCGGCAGGGTGGACACGAGCAGTACTTC

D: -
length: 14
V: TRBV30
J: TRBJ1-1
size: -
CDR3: CAWGVLAPGTEAFF
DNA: TGTGCCTGGGGGGTCCTAGCCCCGGGCACTGAAGCTTTCTTT

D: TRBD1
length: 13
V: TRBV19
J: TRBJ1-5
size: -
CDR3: CASKVTGNQPQHF
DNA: TGTGCCAGTAAGGTGACAGGGAATCAGCCCCAGCATTTT

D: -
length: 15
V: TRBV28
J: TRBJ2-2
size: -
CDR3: CASSPIGGPAGELFF
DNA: TGTGCCAGCAGTCCGATCGGGGGGCCGGCCGGGGAGCTGTTTTTT

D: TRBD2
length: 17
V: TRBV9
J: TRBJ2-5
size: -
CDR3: CASSTGTSGRGQETQYF
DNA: TGTGCCAGCAGTACCGGGACTAGCGGGAGGGGGCAAGAGACCCAGTACTTC

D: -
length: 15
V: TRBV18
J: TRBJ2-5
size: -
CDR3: CASSPPSLQQETQYF
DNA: TGTGCCAGCTCACCACCTTCTTTACAGCAAGAGACCCAGTACTTC

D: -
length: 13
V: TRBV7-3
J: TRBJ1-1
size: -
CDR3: CASSPSGNTEAFF
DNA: TGTGCCAGCAGCCCATCGGGGAACACTGAAGCTTTCTTT

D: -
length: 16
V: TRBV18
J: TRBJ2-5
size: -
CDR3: CASSPSAGPIQETQYF
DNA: TGTGCCAGCTCACCTTCGGCAGGGCCGATACAAGAGACCCAGTACTTC

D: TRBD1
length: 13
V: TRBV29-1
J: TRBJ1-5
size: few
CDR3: CSVRTGGNQPQHF
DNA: TGCAGCGTTAGGACAGGGGGGAATCAGCCCCAGCATTTT

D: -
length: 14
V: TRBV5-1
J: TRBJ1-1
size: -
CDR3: CASSSPARGVEAFF
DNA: TGCGCCAGCAGCTCCCCGGCTCGCGGGGTTGAAGCTTTCTTT

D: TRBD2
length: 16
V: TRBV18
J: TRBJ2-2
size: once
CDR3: CASSPGEGGPSRELFF
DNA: TGTGCCAGCTCACCGGGGGAGGGAGGCCCCAGCCGGGAGCTGTTTTTT

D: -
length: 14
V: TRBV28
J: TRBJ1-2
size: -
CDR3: CASSFHSNRDGYTF
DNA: TGTGCCAGCAGTTTCCATTCAAACAGAGACGGCTACACCTTC

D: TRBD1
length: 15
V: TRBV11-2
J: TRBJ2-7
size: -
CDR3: CASSSQDRGSYEQYF
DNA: TGTGCCAGCAGCTCTCAGGACAGGGGAAGCTACGAGCAGTACTTC

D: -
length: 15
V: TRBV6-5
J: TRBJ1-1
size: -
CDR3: CASIYGRGRAAEAFF
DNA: TGTGCCAGCATCTACGGACGAGGGCGAGCCGCGGAAGCTTTCTTT

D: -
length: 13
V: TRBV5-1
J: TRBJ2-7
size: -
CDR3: CASSLTQVDEQYF
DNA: TGCGCCAGCAGCTTGACTCAGGTCGACGAGCAGTACTTC

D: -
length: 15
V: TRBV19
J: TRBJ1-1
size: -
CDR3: CASSLSPGVNTEAFF
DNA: TGTGCCAGTAGTCTGAGCCCAGGGGTGAACACTGAAGCTTTCTTT

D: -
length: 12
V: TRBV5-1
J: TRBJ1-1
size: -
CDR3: CASSYTGFFAFF
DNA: TGCGCCAGCAGCTATACAGGCTTTTTCGCTTTCTTT

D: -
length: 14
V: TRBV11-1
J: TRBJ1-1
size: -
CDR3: CASSLAIRGTEAFF
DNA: TGTGCCAGCAGCTTAGCGATCCGGGGGACTGAAGCTTTCTTT

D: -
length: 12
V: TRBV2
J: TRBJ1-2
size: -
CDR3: CASSDRAGGYTF
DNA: TGTGCCAGCAGTGACAGGGCAGGTGGCTACACCTTC

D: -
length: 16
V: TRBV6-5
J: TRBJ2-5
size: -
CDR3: CASSYSIAGKLETQYF
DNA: TGTGCCAGCAGTTACTCCATCGCAGGGAAATTAGAGACCCAGTACTTC

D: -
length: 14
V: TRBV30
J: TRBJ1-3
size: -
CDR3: CAWSIWSSGNTIYF
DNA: TGTGCCTGGAGCATATGGAGCTCTGGAAACACCATATATTTT

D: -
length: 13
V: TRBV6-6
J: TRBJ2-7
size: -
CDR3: CASSYPRGYEQYF
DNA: TGTGCCAGCAGCTACCCGCGCGGGTACGAGCAGTACTTC

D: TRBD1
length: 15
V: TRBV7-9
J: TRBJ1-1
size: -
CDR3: CASSAQGTANTEAFF
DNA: TGTGCCAGCAGCGCCCAGGGGACAGCCAACACTGAAGCTTTCTTT

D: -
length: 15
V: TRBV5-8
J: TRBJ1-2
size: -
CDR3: CASSLLTGNSYGYTF
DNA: TGTGCCAGCAGCTTGCTGACAGGAAACAGCTATGGCTACACCTTC

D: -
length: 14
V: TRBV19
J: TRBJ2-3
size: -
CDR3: CASSMGPASDTQYF
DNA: TGTGCCAGTAGTATGGGGCCAGCCTCAGATACGCAGTATTTT

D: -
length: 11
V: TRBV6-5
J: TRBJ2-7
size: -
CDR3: CASQLTYEQYF
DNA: TGTGCCAGCCAACTAACCTACGAGCAGTACTTC

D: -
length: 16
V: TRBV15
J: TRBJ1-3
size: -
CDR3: CATSIRGVFTGNTIYF
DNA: TGTGCCACCAGCATTCGGGGGGTATTTACTGGAAACACCATATATTTT

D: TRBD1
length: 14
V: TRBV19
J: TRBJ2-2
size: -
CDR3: CASRGTGVTGELFF
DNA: TGTGCCAGTAGAGGGACAGGGGTCACCGGGGAGCTGTTTTTT

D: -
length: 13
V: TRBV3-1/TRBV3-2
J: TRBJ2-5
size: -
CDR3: CASSSSGQETQYF
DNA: TGTGCCAGCAGCTCGAGCGGGCAAGAGACCCAGTACTTC

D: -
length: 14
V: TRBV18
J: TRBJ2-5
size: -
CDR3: CASSRNGNQETQYF
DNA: TGTGCCAGCTCTCGCAACGGGAACCAAGAGACCCAGTACTTC

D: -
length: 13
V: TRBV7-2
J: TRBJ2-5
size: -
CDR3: CASSYSGGETQYF
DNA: TGTGCCAGCAGCTACAGTGGTGGAGAGACCCAGTACTTC

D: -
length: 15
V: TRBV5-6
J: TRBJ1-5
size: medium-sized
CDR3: CASSSAGHHNQPQHF
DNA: TGTGCCAGCAGTTCAGCGGGACACCACAATCAGCCCCAGCATTTT

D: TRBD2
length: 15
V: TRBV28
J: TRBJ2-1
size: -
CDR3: CASSAGTSSYNEQFF
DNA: TGTGCCAGCAGTGCCGGGACTAGCTCCTACAATGAGCAGTTCTTC

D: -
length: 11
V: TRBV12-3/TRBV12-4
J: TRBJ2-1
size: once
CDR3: CASSPKNEQFF
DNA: TGTGCCAGCAGTCCTAAGAATGAGCAGTTCTTC

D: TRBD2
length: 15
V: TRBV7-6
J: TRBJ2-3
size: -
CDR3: CASQFSGGPTDTQYF
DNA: TGTGCCAGCCAATTTAGCGGGGGGCCGACAGATACGCAGTATTTT

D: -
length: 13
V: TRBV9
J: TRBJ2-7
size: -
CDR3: CASSPRPGYEQYF
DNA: TGTGCCAGCAGCCCGCGGCCAGGGTACGAGCAGTACTTC

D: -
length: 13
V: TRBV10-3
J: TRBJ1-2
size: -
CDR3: CAISERGSYGYTF
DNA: TGTGCCATCAGTGAGAGGGGGTCCTATGGCTACACCTTC

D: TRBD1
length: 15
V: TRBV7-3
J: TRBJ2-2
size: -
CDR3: CASRADRAGAGELFF
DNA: TGTGCCAGCAGAGCAGACAGGGCAGGGGCCGGGGAGCTGTTTTTT

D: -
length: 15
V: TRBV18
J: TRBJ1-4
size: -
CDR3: CASSPQGRPNEKLFF
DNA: TGTGCCAGCTCACCACAGGGGAGGCCTAATGAAAAACTGTTTTTT